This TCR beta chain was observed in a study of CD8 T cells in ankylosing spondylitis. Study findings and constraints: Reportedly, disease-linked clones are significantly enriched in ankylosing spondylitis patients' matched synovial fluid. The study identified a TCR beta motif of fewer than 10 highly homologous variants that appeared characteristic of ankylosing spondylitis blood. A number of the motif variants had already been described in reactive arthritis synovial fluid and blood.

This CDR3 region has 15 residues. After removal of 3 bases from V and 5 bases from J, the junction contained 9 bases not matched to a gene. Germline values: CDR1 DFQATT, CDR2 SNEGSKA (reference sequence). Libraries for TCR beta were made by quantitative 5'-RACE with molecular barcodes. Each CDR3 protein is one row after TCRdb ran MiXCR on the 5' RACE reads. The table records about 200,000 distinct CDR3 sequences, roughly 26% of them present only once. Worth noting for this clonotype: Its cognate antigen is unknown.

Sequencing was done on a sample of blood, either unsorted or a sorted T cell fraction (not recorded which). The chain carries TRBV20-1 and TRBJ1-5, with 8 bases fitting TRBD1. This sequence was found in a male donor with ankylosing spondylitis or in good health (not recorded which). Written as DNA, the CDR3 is TGCAGTGCTAGGTCTCTAACAGGGGGTGATCAGCCCCAGCATTTT. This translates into CSARSLTGGDQPQHF.